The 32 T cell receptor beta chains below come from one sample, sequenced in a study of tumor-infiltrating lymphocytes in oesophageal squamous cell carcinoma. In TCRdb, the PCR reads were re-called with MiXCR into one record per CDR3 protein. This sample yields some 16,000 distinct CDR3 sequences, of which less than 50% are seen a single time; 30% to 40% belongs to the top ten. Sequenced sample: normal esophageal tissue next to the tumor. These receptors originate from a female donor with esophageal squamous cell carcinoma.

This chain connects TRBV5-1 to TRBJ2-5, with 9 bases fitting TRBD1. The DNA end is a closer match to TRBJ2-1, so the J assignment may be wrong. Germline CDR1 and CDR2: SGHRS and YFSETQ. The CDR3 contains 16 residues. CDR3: CASSLLGTGNLGEQFF. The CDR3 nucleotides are TGCGCCAGCAGCTTGTTGGGGACAGGGAATTTAGGTGAGCAGTTCTTC.

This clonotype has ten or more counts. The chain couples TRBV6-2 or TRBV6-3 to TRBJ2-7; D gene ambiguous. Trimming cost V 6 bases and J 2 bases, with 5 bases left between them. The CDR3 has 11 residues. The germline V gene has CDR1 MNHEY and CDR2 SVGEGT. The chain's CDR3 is CASSTTYEQYF. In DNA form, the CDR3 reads TGTGCCAGCAGCACCACCTACGAGCAGTACTTC.

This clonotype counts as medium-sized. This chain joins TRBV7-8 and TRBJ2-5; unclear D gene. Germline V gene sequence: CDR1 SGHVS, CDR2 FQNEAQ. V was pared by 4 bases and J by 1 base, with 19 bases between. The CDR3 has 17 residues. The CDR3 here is CASSSVSAVKTQETQYF. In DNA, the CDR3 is TGTGCCAGCAGCTCAGTGAGTGCGGTTAAGACCCAAGAGACCCAGTACTTC.

CDR3 nucleotides: TGTGCCAGCAGCTTTGACAGGTTCACAGATACGCAGTATTTT. Amino acid sequence: CASSFDRFTDTQYF. The J gene is TRBJ2-3, the V gene TRBV7-2; the D gene is possibly TRBD1 (6 bases). Deletions cut 3 bases from V and 2 bases from J, with 9 bases between. The CDR3 is 14 residues long. CDR1 SGHTA and CDR2 FQGNSA come from the germline V gene.

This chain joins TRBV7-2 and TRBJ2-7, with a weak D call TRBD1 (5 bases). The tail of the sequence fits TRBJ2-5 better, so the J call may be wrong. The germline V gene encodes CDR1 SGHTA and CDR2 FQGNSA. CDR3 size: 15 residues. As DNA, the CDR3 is TGTGCCAGCAGTACCCAGGGTCTGAATGAAGAGACCCAGTACTTC. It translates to CASSTQGLNEETQYF.

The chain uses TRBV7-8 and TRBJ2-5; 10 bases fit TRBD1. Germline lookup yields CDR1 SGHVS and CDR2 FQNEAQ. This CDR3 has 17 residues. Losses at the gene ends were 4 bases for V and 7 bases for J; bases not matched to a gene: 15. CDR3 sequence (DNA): TGTGCCAGCAGCTCCCCCTCGACAGGGGGCACTCGAGGGACCCAGTACTTC. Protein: CASSSPSTGGTRGTQYF.

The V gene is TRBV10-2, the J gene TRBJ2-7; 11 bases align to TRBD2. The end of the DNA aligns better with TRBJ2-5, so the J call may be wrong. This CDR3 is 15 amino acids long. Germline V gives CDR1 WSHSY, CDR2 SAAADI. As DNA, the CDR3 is TGCGCCAGCAGCTTACTAGCGGGGGTAGGAGAGACCCAGTACTTC. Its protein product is CASSLLAGVGETQYF.

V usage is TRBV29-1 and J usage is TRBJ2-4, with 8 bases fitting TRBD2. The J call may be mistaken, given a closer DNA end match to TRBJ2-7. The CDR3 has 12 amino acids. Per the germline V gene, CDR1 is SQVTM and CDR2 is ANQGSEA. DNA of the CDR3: TGCAGCGTTGACGGGGGGGGGTACGAGCAGTACTTC. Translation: CSVDGGGYEQYF.

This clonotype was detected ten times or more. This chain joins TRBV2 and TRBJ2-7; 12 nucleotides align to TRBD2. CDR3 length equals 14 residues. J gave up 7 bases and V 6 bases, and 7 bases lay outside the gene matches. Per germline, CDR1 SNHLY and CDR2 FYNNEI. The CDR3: CASRGVGLAGEQYF. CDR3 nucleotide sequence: TGTGCCAGCAGAGGCGTCGGACTAGCGGGGGAGCAGTACTTC.

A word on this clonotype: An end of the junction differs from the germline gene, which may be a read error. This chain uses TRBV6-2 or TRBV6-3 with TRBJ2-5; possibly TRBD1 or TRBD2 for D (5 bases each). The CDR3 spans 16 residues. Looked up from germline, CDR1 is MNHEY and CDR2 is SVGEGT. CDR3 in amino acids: CASEGRIIFGGSPLHF. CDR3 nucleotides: TGTGCCAGCGAGGGGCGCATTATTTTTGGGGGTTCACCCCTCCACTTC.

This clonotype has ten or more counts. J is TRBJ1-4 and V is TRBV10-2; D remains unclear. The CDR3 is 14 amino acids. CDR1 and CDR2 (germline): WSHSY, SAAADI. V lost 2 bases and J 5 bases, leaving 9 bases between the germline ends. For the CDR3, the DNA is TGCGCCAGCAGTGAGATCGGACCGAATGAAAAACTGTTTTTT. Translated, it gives CASSEIGPNEKLFF.

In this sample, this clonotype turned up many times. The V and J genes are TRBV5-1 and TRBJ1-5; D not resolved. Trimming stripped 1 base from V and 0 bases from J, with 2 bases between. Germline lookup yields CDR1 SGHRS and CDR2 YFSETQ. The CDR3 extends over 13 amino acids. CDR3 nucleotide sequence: TGCGCCAGCAGCTTGAATAGCAATCAGCCCCAGCATTTT. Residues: CASSLNSNQPQHF.

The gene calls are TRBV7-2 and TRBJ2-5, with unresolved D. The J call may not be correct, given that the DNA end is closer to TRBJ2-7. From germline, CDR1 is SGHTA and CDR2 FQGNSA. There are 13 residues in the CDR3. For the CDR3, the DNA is TGTGCCAGCAGCTTGAAGACAACCTACGAGCAGTACTTC. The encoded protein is CASSLKTTYEQYF.

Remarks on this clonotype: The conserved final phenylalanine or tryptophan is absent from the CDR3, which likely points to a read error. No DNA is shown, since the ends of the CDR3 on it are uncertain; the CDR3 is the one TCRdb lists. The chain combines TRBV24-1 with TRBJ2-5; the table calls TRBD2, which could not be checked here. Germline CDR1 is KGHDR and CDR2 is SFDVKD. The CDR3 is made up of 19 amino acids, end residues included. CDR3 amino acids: CATSEPHMGGQTETQYFGA.

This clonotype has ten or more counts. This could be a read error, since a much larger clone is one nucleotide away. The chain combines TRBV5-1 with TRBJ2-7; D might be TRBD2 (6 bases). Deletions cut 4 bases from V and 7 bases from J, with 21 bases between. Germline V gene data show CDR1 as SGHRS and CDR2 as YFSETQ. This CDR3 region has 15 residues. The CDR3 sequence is CASSHLAEPYNEQYF. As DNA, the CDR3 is TGCGCCAGCAGCCACTTAGCGGAGCCCTACAATGAGCAGTACTTC. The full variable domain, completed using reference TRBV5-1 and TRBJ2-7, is KAGVTQTPRYLIKTRGQQVTLSCSPISGHRSVSWYQQTPGQGLQFLFEYFSETQRNKGNFPGRFSGRQFSNSRSEMNVSTLELGDSALYLCASSHLAEPYNEQYFGPGTRLTVT.

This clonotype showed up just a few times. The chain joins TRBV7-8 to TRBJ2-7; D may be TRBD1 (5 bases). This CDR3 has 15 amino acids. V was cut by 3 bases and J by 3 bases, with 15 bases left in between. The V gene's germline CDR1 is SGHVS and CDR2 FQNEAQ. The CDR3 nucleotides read TGTGCCAGCAGCTTGTATGCCCAGGGTAACTACGAGCAGTACTTC. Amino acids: CASSLYAQGNYEQYF.

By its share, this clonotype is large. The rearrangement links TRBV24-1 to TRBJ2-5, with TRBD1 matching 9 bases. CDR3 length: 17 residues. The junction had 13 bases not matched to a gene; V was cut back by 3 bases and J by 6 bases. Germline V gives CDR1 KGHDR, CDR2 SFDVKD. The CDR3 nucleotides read TGTGCCACCAGTGATCCGAACCCCGGGACAGGGCATAAGACCCAGTACTTC. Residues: CATSDPNPGTGHKTQYF.

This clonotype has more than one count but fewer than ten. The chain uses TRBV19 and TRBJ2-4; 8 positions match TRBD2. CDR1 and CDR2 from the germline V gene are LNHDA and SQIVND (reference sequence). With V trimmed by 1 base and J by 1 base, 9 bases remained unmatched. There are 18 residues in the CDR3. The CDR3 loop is CASSIARTSGGAKNIQYF. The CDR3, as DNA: TGTGCCAGTAGTATAGCCCGTACTAGCGGCGGGGCCAAAAACATTCAGTACTTC. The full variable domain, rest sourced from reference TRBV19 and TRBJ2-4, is DGGITQSPKYLFRKEGQNVTLSCEQNLNHDAMYWYRQDPGQGLRLIYYSQIVNDFQKGDIAEGYSVSREKKESFPLTVTSAQKNPTAFYLCASSIARTSGGAKNIQYFGAGTRLSVL.

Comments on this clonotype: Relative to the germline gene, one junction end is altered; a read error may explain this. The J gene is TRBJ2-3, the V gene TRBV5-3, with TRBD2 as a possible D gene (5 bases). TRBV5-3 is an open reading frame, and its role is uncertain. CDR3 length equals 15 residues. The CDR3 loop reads CASSSGLGRDGELYF. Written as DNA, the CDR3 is TGTGCCAGCAGCTCTGGGCTTGGGCGAGACGGGGAGCTGTATTTT.

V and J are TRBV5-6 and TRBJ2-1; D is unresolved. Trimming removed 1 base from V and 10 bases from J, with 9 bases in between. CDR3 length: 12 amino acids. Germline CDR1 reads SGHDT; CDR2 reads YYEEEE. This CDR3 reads CASSLRLLEQFF. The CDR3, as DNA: TGTGCCAGCAGCTTGAGACTCCTCGAGCAGTTCTTC.

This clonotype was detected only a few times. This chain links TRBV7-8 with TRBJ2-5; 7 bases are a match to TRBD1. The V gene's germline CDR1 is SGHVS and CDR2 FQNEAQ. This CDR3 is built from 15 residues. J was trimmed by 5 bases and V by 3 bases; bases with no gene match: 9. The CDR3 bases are TGTGCCAGCAGCTTCGACAGGGCTTTTGCGGAGACCCAGTACTTC. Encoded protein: CASSFDRAFAETQYF.

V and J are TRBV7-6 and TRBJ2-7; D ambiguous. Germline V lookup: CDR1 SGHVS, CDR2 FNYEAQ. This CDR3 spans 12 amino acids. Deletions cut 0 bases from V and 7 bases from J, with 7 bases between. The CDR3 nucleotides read TGTGCCAGCAGCTTAGCGGGTAGTGAGCAGTACTTC. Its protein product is CASSLAGSEQYF.

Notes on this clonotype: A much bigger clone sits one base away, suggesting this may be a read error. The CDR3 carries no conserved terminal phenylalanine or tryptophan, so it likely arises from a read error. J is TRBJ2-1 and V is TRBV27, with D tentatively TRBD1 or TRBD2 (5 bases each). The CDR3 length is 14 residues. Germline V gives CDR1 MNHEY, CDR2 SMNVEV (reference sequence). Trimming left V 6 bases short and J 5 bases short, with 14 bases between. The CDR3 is CASSRRGADNEQFL. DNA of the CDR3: TGTGCCAGCAGCCGTAGGGGAGCTGACAATGAGCAGTTCCTC.

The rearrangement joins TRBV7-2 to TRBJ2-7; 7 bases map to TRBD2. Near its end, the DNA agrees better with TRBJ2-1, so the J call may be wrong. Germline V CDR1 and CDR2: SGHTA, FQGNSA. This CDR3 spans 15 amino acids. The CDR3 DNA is TGTGCCAGCAGCTCCTCTCGCGGGAGTTTCGATGAGCAGTTCTTC. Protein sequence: CASSSSRGSFDEQFF.

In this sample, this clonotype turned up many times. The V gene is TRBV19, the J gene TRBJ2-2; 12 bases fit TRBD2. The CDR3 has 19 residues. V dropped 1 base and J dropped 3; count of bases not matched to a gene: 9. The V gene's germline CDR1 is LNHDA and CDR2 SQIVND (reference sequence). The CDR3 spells CASSIVASGRAGDTGELFF. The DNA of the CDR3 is TGTGCCAGTAGTATAGTGGCTAGCGGGAGGGCCGGGGACACCGGGGAGCTGTTTTTT.

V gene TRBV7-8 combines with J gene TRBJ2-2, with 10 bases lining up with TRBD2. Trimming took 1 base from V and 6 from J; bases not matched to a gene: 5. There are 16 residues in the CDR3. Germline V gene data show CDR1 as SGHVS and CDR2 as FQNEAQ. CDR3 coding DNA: TGTGCCAGCAGCTTAGAGTTAGCGGGAGGTTCCGGGGAGCTGTTTTTT. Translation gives CASSLELAGGSGELFF.

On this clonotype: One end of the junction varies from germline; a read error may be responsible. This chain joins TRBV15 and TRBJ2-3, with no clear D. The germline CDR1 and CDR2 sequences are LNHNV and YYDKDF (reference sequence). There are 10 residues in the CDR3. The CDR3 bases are TGTGCCACCAGCAGAGACACATTGGGTTTT. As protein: CATSRDTLGF.

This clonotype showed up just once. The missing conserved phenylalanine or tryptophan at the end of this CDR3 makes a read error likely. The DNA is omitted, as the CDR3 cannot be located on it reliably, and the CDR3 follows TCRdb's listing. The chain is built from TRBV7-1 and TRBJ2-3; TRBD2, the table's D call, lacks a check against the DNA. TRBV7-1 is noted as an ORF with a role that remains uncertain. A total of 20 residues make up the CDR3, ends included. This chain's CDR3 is CASSSPVGWEEITMATPSVR.

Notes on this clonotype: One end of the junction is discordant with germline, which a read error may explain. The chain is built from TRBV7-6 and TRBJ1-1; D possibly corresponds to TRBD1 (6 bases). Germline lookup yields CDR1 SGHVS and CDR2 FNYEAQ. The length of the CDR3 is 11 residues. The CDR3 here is CASSLSGRGYF. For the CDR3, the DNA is TGTGCCAGCAGCTTATCAGGGAGGGGGTACTTC.

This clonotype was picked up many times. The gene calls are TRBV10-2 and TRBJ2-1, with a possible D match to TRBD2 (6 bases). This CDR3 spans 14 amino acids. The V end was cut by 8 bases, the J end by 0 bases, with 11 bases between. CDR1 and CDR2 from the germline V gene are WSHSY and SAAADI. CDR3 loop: CASAFGSSYNEQFF. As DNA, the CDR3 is TGCGCCAGCGCGTTCGGGAGCTCCTACAATGAGCAGTTCTTC.

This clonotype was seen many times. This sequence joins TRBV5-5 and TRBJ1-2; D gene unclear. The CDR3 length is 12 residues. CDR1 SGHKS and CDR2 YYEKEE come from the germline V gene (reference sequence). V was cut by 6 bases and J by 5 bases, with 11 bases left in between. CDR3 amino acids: CASIGGGYGYTF. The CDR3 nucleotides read TGTGCCAGCATCGGCGGAGGGTATGGCTACACCTTC.

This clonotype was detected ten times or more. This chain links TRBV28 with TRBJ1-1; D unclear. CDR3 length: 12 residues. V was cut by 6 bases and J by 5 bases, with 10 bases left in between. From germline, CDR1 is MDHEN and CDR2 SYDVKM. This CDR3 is CASSLGWTEAFF. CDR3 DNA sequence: TGTGCCAGCAGCCTGGGATGGACTGAAGCTTTCTTT.